What follows is one T cell receptor beta chain and its context. This CDR3 region has 15 residues. Germline values: CDR1 SQVTM, CDR2 ANQGSEA. V was clipped by 3 bases and J by 6 bases, with 17 bases between them. The TCR beta CDR3 regions underwent amplification using RNA transcripts as the source. HTBI primers drove first-round RT-PCR of the TCR CDR3. TCRdb redid the calling of the multiplex PCR reads with MiXCR, one entry per CDR3 protein. The profile shows hundreds of thousands of distinct CDR3 sequences, roughly 20% of them singletons. The source of the sample is a study of T cells in Graves' hyperthyroidism and ophthalmopathy.

The chain employs TRBV29-1 and TRBJ2-2; D might be TRBD2 (6 bases). This TCR was recovered from a man aged 25-45 years with Graves' ophthalmopathy. The specimen was blood. The CDR3 bases are TGCAGCGTTGATGGGCTTTATGGGGAGGCCGGGGAGCTGTTTTTT. This sequence encodes CSVDGLYGEAGELFF.